This T cell receptor (beta chain) was identified in a study of T cells expressing NK-cell markers. Turning to the study itself: It was from sorted CD3+CD56+NKG2C+, CD3+CD56+NKG2C- and CD3+CD56-NKG2C+ T cells that TCR beta repertoires came. Study outcomes and limitations: For 5 to 7 donors, the dominant NKG2C+ clonotypes made up roughly 1.0-7.5% of their CD8+ T cells. A handful of donors likewise had their CD3+CD56-NKG2C+ fraction led by these clonotypes.

Per germline, CDR1 MNHEY and CDR2 SMNVEV (reference sequence). The CDR3 loop spans 15 amino acids. TCRdb reworked the 5' RACE reads into one entry per CDR3 protein, no DNA. The sample data list 350,000 to 450,000 distinct CDR3 sequences. Details on this clonotype: Antigen: not known.

This TCR was recovered from a man aged 18-69 years in good health. Sequenced: blood T cells: a sorted CD56 or NKG2C T cell subset, CD4+ or CD8+ T cells, or bulk PBMC T cells (not recorded which). This chain links TRBV27 with TRBJ1-5. The CDR3 sequence is CASSPIGRGDQPQHF.